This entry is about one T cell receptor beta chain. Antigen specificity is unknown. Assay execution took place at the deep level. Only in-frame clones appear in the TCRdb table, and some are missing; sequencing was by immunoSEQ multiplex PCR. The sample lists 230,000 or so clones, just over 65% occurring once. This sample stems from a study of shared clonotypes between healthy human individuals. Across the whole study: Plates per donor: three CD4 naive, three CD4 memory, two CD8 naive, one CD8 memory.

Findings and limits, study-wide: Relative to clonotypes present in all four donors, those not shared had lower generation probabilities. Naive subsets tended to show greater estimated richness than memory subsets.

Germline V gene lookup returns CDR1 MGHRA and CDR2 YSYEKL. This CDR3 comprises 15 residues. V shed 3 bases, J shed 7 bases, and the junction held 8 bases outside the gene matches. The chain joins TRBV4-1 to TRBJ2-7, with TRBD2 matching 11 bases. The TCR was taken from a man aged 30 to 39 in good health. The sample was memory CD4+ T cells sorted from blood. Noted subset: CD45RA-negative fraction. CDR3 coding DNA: TGCGCCAGCAGCCAGTTACTAGCGGGAGCTTCTGAGCAGTACTTC. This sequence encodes CASSQLLAGASEQYF.